Below, 3 T cell receptor beta chains from the same sample are listed, as sequenced in a study of OX40 agonist ivuxolimab in advanced cancers. This table comes from immunoSEQ multiplex PCR, and its TCRdb copy is limited to in-frame clones, with some not included. Here the sample spans some 86,000 clones, less than 95% being singletons. The sequencing used CD4+ or CD8+ T cells sorted from blood, collected in a trial of the OX40 agonist ivuxolimab. The receptors here all came from an adult with an advanced solid tumor such as melanoma, head and neck, liver or kidney cancer.

This rearrangement joins TRBV28 to TRBJ2-7, with D perhaps matching TRBD1 (5 bases). V dropped 8 bases and J dropped 2 bases, with 16 bases sitting between them. The CDR3 covers 14 residues. Germline assignment: CDR1 MDHEN and CDR2 SYDVKM. The CDR3 DNA follows: TGTGCCAGCTATCCCCCAGGGCGTACCTACGAGCAGTACTTC. This encodes CASYPPGRTYEQYF.

CDR3 sequence: CASSGSLNRNEQFF. CDR3 DNA sequence: TGTGCCAGCAGTGGATCCCTTAATCGGAATGAGCAGTTCTTC. The V and J genes are TRBV6-4 and TRBJ2-1; D is ambiguous. The CDR3 spans 14 residues. The germline V gene has CDR1 MRHNA and CDR2 SNTAGT. V lost 4 bases, J lost 7 bases, and 14 bases lay in between.

V is TRBV7-2 and J is TRBJ2-7, with a tentative D call TRBD1 (6 bases). In germline, CDR1 is SGHTA, CDR2 FQGNSA. V lost 3 bases and J lost 2, with 11 bases in between. CDR3 length: 14 amino acids. CDR3 loop: CASSFGEGAYEQYF. In DNA form, the CDR3 reads TGTGCCAGCAGCTTCGGTGAGGGGGCCTACGAGCAGTACTTC.